The 13 T cell receptor beta chains presented below share a single source sample, sequenced in a study of STAT3 mutations in large granular lymphocyte leukemia. Study-level findings and limits: At least one immunodominant TCR beta clonotype appeared in every T-cell large granular lymphocyte leukemia patient.

The protocol was immunoSEQ multiplex PCR, while the TCRdb copy is restricted to in-frame clones and leaves out a portion. The sample carries 35,000 to 40,000 clones, approximately 90% recorded once. These receptors lack a known antigen. Material for sequencing was PBMCs. Receptor source: a human donor with T large granular lymphocyte leukemia. Some clones in this sample may be carry-over from other donors' samples.

V and J are TRBV5-6 and TRBJ2-5, with 8 positions matching TRBD2. The length of the CDR3 is 14 residues. Germline V gene lookup returns CDR1 SGHDT and CDR2 YYEEEE. Germline trimming cut 5 bases from V and 5 bases from J; bases unmatched to any gene: 8. CDR3 sequence reads: CASRSRGGGETQYF. The CDR3 DNA sequence: TGTGCCAGCAGATCACGGGGGGGCGGTGAGACCCAGTACTTC.

The rearrangement links TRBV5-1 to TRBJ2-1, with 7 bases lining up with TRBD1. The V segment lost 0 bases and the J segment 7 bases; nucleotides outside the gene matches: 4. The CDR3 length is 14 residues. Germline loops: CDR1 SGHRS, CDR2 YFSETQ. CDR3 protein: CASSLATGRNEQFF. DNA for the CDR3: TGCGCCAGCAGCTTGGCGACAGGGCGTAATGAGCAGTTCTTC.

J is TRBJ2-7 and V is TRBV29-1, with 7 bases identical to TRBD1. This CDR3 comprises 11 residues. The J segment lost 2 bases and the V segment lost 6 bases, leaving 1 base of the junction unmatched. Per the germline V gene, CDR1 is SQVTM and CDR2 is ANQGSEA. The CDR3 sequence is CSVGTAYEQYF. The CDR3 region has the DNA TGCAGCGTCGGGACAGCCTACGAGCAGTACTTC.

The V and J genes are TRBV5-6 and TRBJ1-2, with D maybe TRBD1 (5 bases). CDR3 length equals 16 residues. Germline V gives CDR1 SGHDT, CDR2 YYEEEE. V was clipped by 3 bases and J by 2 bases, with 17 bases between them. This CDR3 reads CASSYRRGAANYGYTF. CDR3 nucleotides: TGTGCCAGCAGCTATAGAAGGGGCGCCGCGAACTATGGCTACACCTTC.

V usage is TRBV28 and J usage is TRBJ2-6; TRBD2 might be the D (5 bases). V shed 1 base and J shed 1 base, with 8 bases lying between them. The germline V gene has CDR1 MDHEN and CDR2 SYDVKM. This CDR3 region has 16 residues. The CDR3: CASSLYGESGANVLTF. CDR3 nucleotide sequence: TGTGCCAGCAGTTTATACGGGGAGTCTGGGGCCAACGTCCTGACTTTC. The full variable domain, rest sourced from reference TRBV28 and TRBJ2-6, is DVKVTQSSRYLVKRTGEKVFLECVQDMDHENMFWYRQDPGLGLRLIYFSYDVKMKEKGDIPEGYSVSREKKERFSLILESASTNQTSMYLCASSLYGESGANVLTFGAGSRLTVL.

The gene calls are TRBV6-6 and TRBJ1-1, with TRBD1 identical over 8 bases. J lost 4 bases, V lost 6 bases, and 4 bases had no gene match. The CDR3 consists of 13 residues. The germline CDR1 and CDR2 sequences are MNHNY and SVGAGI (reference sequence). CDR3 in amino acids: CASSPTGGTEAFF. The CDR3 DNA follows: TGTGCCAGCAGCCCCACAGGGGGCACTGAAGCTTTCTTT.

V gene TRBV30 combines with J gene TRBJ1-3; D is unresolved. CDR1 is GTSNPN, CDR2 SVGIG, per germline (reference sequence). V shed 2 bases and J shed 0 bases, with 8 bases lying between them. The CDR3 sequence is 14 residues long. CDR3 protein: CAWSPVGSGNTIYF. The CDR3 nucleotides are TGTGCCTGGAGTCCAGTGGGCTCTGGAAACACCATATATTTT.

This clone was recorded once. V is TRBV18 and J is TRBJ2-7; perhaps D is TRBD1 or TRBD2 (5 bases each). The CDR3 loop spans 13 amino acids. V lost 6 bases and J 7 bases, leaving 16 bases between the germline ends. Per germline, CDR1 KGHSH and CDR2 LQKENI. CDR3 sequence: CASSPGTSGEQYF. In DNA form, the CDR3 reads TGTGCCAGCTCTCCCGGGACGTCAGGTGAGCAGTACTTC.

This chain links TRBV6-6 with TRBJ1-2; 10 bases fit TRBD1. Germline V gene lookup returns CDR1 MNHNY and CDR2 SVGAGI (reference sequence). The CDR3 is 15 residues long. V trimming: 6 bases; J trimming: 8 bases; junction bases outside the gene matches: 12. Here the CDR3 reads CASSQTRTGGEGYTF. CDR3 nucleotide sequence: TGTGCCAGCAGCCAAACCCGGACAGGGGGTGAAGGCTACACCTTC.

The rearrangement uses TRBV7-9 and TRBJ2-3; D might be TRBD2 (5 bases). V lost 3 bases and J lost 5, with 9 bases in between. The length of the CDR3 is 13 residues. Per germline, CDR1 SEHNR and CDR2 FQNEAQ (reference sequence). The CDR3 spells CASSLGEVDTQYF. CDR3 DNA sequence: TGTGCCAGCAGCTTGGGAGAAGTAGATACGCAGTATTTT.

The chain recombines TRBV29-1 with TRBJ2-1; a weak D match, TRBD2 (6 bases). The CDR3 runs 18 residues. Per the germline V gene, CDR1 is SQVTM and CDR2 is ANQGSEA. Trimming took off 2 bases at V and 4 bases at J, with 24 bases between the two ends. DNA for the CDR3: TGCAGCGTTGAATCGGGGAGGTTGGCAGGCTTACTTTACAATGAGCAGTTCTTC. This codes for CSVESGRLAGLLYNEQFF.

V is TRBV6-5 and J is TRBJ2-7; TRBD1 agrees at 9 bases. CDR1 and CDR2 from the germline V gene are MNHEY and SVGAGI. V dropped 0 bases and J dropped 1; count of bases not matched to a gene: 1. The CDR3 length is 15 residues. CDR3 protein: CASSYSGTGSYEQYF. CDR3 nucleotide sequence: TGTGCCAGCAGTTACTCGGGGACAGGGTCCTACGAGCAGTACTTC.

V gene TRBV5-6 combines with J gene TRBJ2-7, with TRBD1 matching 8 bases. This CDR3 spans 15 amino acids. V dropped 0 bases and J dropped 3; count of bases not matched to a gene: 5. CDR1 is SGHDT, CDR2 YYEEEE, per germline. DNA of the CDR3: TGTGCCAGCAGCTTGGTGGGACAGGTGAGCTACGAGCAGTACTTC. This codes for CASSLVGQVSYEQYF. Looking up the rest from reference TRBV5-6 and TRBJ2-7 gives the full variable domain: DAGVTQSPTHLIKTRGQQVTLRCSPKSGHDTVSWYQQALGQGPQFIFQYYEEEERQRGNFPDRFSGHQFPNYSSELNVNALLLGDSALYLCASSLVGQVSYEQYFGPGTRLTVT.